The sequence of this TCR beta chain was determined in a study of blood T cell repertoires in COVID-19. The CDR3 is 13 amino acids. Germline V gene lookup returns CDR1 GTSNPN and CDR2 SVGIG (reference sequence). V lost 4 bases and J 0 bases, leaving 7 bases between the germline ends. Membership in each cohort depended on participant-reported clinical history. Two consecutive negative NP/OP PCR tests, clearance, or resolved symptoms defined Cohort 3 recovery. Data came from immunoSEQ multiplex PCR; TCRdb stores just in-frame clones and leaves some out. The sample comprises about 190,000 clones, about 88% of which are singletons, and more than 2.5% rests with the top ten.

This clonotype was sampled from a woman aged 25 to 39 who had recovered from COVID-19. What was sequenced was PBMCs or T cells enriched from blood (not recorded which). V gene TRBV30 combines with J gene TRBJ1-3; no definite D call. The CDR3 DNA is TGTGCCTGGAAGGAGAGCTCTGGAAACACCATATATTTT. Translating it yields CAWKESSGNTIYF.